The T cell receptor beta chain described here comes from a study of T cells after posttransplantation cyclophosphamide. A marrow graft followed busulfan-fludarabine conditioning, with cyclophosphamide on days +3 and +4. This clone was counted between two and nine times. The antigen is not known. The data were produced by immunoSEQ multiplex PCR, yet TCRdb's version contains in-frame clones alone and is incomplete. The repertoire consists of 12,000 or so clones, none detected only once. V lost 6 bases to trimming and J lost 10 bases, with 19 bases between them. The CDR3 spans 14 residues. CDR1 is MNHEY, CDR2 SVGAGI, per germline. Study-wide points: Recipient CMV seropositivity and CMV reactivation strongly tracked TRB clonality.

This TCR was recovered from a female patient aged 40 to 50 who received an allogeneic stem cell transplant from a related donor, was CMV-positive, and had acute GVHD only. The T cells may come from the graft donor. The rearrangement links TRBV6-5 to TRBJ2-1, with D perhaps TRBD2 (6 bases). The sequencing here drew on PBMCs, taken after allogeneic stem cell transplant with posttransplant cyclophosphamide. The CDR3 loop is CASRVGTHREEQFF. The CDR3 nucleotides are TGTGCCAGCAGGGTTGGGACCCACCGGGAGGAGCAGTTCTTC.